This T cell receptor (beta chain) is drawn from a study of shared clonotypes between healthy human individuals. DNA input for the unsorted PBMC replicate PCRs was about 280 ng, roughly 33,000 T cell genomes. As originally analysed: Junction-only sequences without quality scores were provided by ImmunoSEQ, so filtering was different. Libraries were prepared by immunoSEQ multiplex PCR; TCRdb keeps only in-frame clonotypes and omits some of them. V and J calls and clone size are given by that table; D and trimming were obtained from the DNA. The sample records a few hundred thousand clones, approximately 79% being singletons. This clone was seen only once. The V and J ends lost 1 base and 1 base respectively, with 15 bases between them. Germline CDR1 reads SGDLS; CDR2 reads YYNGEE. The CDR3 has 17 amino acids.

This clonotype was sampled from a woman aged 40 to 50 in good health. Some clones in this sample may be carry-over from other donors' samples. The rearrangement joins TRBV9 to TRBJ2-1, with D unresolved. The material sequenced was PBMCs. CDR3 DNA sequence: TGTGCCAGCAGCGTACAAGTTACGGTATCGTCCTACAATGAGCAGTTCTTC. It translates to CASSVQVTVSSYNEQFF.